This T cell receptor beta chain was profiled in a study of CD8+ T cells in alopecia areata. Looking at the study overall: Tofacitinib therapy lasting 6 to 18 months was followed by 6 months off drug. Study-wide results and limits: Numerous expanded lesional clones remained in scalp and blood during tofacitinib. Lesional scalp, notably in alopecia totalis/universalis, had clonality above that of normal scalp.

Treatment here: oral pan-JAK inhibitor, 5-10 mg twice daily. Researchers gathered lesional scalp punch biopsies and peripheral blood from patients with alopecia areata. Following RNA extraction, reverse transcription yielded cDNA that acted as the sequencing template. Data came from immunoSEQ multiplex PCR; TCRdb stores just in-frame clones and leaves some out. The repertoire holds hundreds of thousands of clones, with about two fifths as singletons. Points on this clone: Its target is not known.

The J segment lost 5 bases and the V segment lost 5 bases, leaving 10 bases of the junction unmatched. There are 16 residues in the CDR3. Germline values: CDR1 SGHTA, CDR2 FQGTGA. This clonotype originated in a human donor with alopecia areata. The rearrangement uses TRBV7-3 and TRBJ2-5, with 11 bases that match TRBD2. The material sequenced was CD4+ T cells sorted from blood, taken between weeks 30 and 35, from a patient treated with tofacitinib. The DNA of the CDR3 is TGTGCCAGCAGCCAAGTAGCGGGAGGGCCCCCGGAGACCCAGTACTTC. Its protein product is CASSQVAGGPPETQYF.